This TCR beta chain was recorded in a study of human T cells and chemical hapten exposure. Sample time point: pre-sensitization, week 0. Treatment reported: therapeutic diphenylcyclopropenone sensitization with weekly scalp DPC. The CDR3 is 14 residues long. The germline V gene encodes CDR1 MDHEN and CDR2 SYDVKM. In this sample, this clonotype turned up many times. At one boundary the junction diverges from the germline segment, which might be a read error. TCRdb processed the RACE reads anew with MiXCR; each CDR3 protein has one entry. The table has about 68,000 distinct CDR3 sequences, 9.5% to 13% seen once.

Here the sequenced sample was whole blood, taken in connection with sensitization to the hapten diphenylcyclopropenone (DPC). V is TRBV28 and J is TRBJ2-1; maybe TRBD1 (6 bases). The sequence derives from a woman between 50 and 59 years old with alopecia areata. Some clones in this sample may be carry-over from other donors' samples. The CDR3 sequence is CASSLRGTDDRSAF. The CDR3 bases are TGTGCCAGCAGTTTAAGGGGTACGGATGACAGGAGCGCCTTC.